This entry describes one TCR beta chain. The sample originates from a study of neoadjuvant anti-PD-1 for oral cavity cancer. CDR1 and CDR2 from the germline V gene are SGHRS and YFSETQ. The CDR3 has 14 amino acids. V lost 0 bases to trimming and J lost 2 bases, with 7 bases between them. The table came from immunoSEQ multiplex PCR; TCRdb's copy has only in-frame clones and leaves some out. The data hold 65,000 to 95,000 clones, with 84% observed a single time. The sample consisted of PBMCs, taken before nivolumab (anti-PD-1) treatment. This clonotype originated in a person between 40 and 79 years old with oral cavity squamous cell carcinoma. This chain joins TRBV5-1 and TRBJ2-3; D not resolved. The CDR3 sequence is CASSLERSTDTQYF. For the CDR3, the DNA is TGCGCCAGCAGCTTGGAGCGCTCCACAGATACGCAGTATTTT.